This T cell receptor (beta chain) stems from a study of shared clonotypes between healthy human individuals. The study's findings and limits: Sequencing depth was expected to affect clonotype sharing among donors.

The sorted-subset replicate PCRs were given around 190 ng DNA, which is some 29,000 T cell genomes. Assay: immunoSEQ multiplex PCR; the TCRdb copy retains only in-frame clones and omits some. This sample has about 2.4 million clones, with 90% to 95% found just once. Splitting the CD4+ cells yielded a CD45RA+ naive subset and a CD45RA-negative memory subset. CDR3 size: 13 residues. Germline V CDR1 and CDR2: LNHDA, SQIVND (reference sequence). V lost 6 bases and J 2 bases, leaving 9 bases between the germline ends. To note about this clone: Antigen specificity is unknown.

The sample comprised naive CD4+ T cells sorted from blood. This sample's subset: CD45RA+ positively selected. The chain is built from TRBV19 and TRBJ2-3; D gene ambiguous. The sequence was obtained from a man aged 18 to 30 in good health. DNA for the CDR3: TGTGCCAGTAGAGCAACTTACACAGATACGCAGTATTTT. Encoded protein: CASRATYTDTQYF.